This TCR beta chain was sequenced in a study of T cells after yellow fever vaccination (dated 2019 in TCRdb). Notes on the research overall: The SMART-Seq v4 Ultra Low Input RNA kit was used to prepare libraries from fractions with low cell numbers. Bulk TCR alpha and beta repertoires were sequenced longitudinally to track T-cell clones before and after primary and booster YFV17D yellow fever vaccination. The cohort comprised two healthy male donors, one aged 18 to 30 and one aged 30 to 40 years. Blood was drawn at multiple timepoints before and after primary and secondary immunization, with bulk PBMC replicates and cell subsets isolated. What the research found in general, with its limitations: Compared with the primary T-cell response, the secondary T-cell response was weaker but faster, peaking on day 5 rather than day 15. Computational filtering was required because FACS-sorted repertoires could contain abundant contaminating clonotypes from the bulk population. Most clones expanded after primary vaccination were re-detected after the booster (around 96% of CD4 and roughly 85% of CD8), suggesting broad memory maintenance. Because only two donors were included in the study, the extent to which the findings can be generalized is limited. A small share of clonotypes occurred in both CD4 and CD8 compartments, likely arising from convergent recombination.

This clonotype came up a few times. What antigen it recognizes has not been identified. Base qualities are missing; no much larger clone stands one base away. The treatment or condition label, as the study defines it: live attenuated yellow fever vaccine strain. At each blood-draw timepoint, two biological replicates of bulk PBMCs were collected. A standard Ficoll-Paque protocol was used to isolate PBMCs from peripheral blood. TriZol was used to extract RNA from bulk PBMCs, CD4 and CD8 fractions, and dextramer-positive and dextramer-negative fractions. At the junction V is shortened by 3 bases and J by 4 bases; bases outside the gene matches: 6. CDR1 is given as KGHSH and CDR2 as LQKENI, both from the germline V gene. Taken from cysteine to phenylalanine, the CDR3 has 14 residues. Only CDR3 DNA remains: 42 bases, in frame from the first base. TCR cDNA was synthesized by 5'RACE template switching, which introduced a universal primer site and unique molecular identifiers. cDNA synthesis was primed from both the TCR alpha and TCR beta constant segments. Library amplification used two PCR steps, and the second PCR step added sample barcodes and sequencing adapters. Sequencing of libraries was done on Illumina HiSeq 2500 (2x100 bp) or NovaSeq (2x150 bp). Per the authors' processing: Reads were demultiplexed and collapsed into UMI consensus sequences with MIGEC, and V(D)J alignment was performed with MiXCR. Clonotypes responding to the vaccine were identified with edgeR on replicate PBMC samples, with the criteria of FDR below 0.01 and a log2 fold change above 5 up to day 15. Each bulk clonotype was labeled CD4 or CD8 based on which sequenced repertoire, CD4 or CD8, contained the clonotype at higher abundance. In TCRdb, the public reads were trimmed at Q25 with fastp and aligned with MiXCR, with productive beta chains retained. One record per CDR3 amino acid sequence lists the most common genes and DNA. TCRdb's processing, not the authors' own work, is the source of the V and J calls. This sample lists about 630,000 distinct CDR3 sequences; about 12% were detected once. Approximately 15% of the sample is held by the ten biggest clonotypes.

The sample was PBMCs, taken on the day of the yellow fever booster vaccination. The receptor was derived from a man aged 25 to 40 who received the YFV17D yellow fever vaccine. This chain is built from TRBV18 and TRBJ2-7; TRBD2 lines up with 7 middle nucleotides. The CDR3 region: CASSPMPLAYEQYF. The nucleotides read TGTGCCAGCTCACCGATGCCACTAGCGTACGAGCAGTACTTC.